This passage covers 20 T cell receptor beta chains from one sample sequenced in a study of shared clonotypes between healthy human individuals. Method: immunoSEQ multiplex PCR; TCRdb's copy keeps in-frame clones and lacks some. The sample lists about 590,000 clones, about 95% occurring once. CD45RO-negative, CCR7-positively selected cells formed the naive CD8 fraction, excluding terminally differentiated effector memory CD45RA+ cells. Specimen: naive CD8+ T cells sorted from blood. The receptors derive from a woman in her thirties in good health.

The V call is TRBV27, the J call TRBJ2-3, with TRBD2 identical over 11 bases. The CDR3 is 15 residues long. The germline CDR1 and CDR2 sequences are MNHEY and SMNVEV (reference sequence). V trimming: 6 bases; J trimming: 2 bases; junction bases outside the gene matches: 4. CDR3 in amino acids: CASRIAGGPTDTQYF. The CDR3 DNA is TGTGCCAGCAGAATAGCGGGAGGGCCCACAGATACGCAGTATTTT.

This chain connects TRBV28 to TRBJ1-4, with D perhaps TRBD1 (5 bases). CDR1 is MDHEN and CDR2 is SYDVKM in the germline V gene. Trimming left V 6 bases short and J 0 bases short, with 14 bases between. This CDR3 region has 16 residues. CDR3 protein: CASSRPGSATNEKLFF. CDR3 nucleotide sequence: TGTGCCAGCAGCCGCCCAGGGAGTGCAACTAATGAAAAACTGTTTTTT.

J is TRBJ2-7 and V is TRBV28; the match to TRBD1 covers 7 bases. Germline CDR1 is MDHEN and CDR2 is SYDVKM. Trimming removed 5 bases from V and 5 bases from J; junction bases left unmatched: 9. The CDR3 totals 14 residues. The CDR3 sequence: CASSTSGTADEQYF. The CDR3 region has the DNA TGTGCCAGCAGTACCTCCGGGACAGCGGACGAGCAGTACTTC.

V usage is TRBV7-6 and J usage is TRBJ2-7; D not certain. The germline V gene encodes CDR1 SGHVS and CDR2 FNYEAQ. Trimming took off 5 bases at V and 10 bases at J, with 21 bases between the two ends. The CDR3 consists of 14 residues. The CDR3, as DNA: TGTGCCAGCAGCCGCGAGAGCGAGAACCTACATCAGTACTTC. Translating gives CASSRESENLHQYF.

The sample holds one count of this clone. This sequence joins TRBV4-1 and TRBJ2-6, with 7 bases that match TRBD2. The germline V gene encodes CDR1 MGHRA and CDR2 YSYEKL. V dropped 0 bases and J dropped 0; count of bases not matched to a gene: 5. The length of the CDR3 is 18 residues. CDR3 sequence reads: CASSQDWDYYSGANVLTF. The DNA of the CDR3 is TGCGCCAGCAGCCAAGATTGGGACTATTACTCTGGGGCCAACGTCCTGACTTTC.

V gene TRBV27 combines with J gene TRBJ2-3; 9 nucleotides line up with TRBD2. Germline loops: CDR1 MNHEY, CDR2 SMNVEV (reference sequence). CDR3 length: 15 amino acids. V was clipped by 6 bases and J by 4 bases; unmatched bases: 8. CDR3 nucleotide sequence: TGTGCCAGCAGCCCGGGACTAGCCCCCGCAGATACGCAGTATTTT. Protein sequence: CASSPGLAPADTQYF.

Points on this clone: In the same sample, other DNA sequences code for this CDR3. This rearrangement joins TRBV6-1 to TRBJ2-7; no clear D. The germline V gene has CDR1 MNHNS and CDR2 SASEGT. The CDR3 is 13 amino acids. The ends were cut back, 1 base at V and 1 base at J, with 5 bases in the middle. The CDR3 sequence is CASSEGVSYEQYF. CDR3 nucleotides: TGTGCCAGCAGTGAAGGGGTTTCCTACGAGCAGTACTTC.

The V call is TRBV13, the J call TRBJ2-5; 11 positions agree with TRBD2. CDR3 length: 15 amino acids. V gave up 6 bases and J gave up 2 bases; unmatched junction bases: 5. CDR1 and CDR2 (germline): PRHDT, FYEKMQ (reference sequence). This CDR3 reads CASRKTSGAQETQYF. CDR3 DNA: TGTGCCAGCAGGAAGACTAGCGGGGCTCAAGAGACCCAGTACTTC.

In regard to this clone: Other DNA sequences of this sample code for an identical CDR3. The V and J genes are TRBV27 and TRBJ2-1, with 7 nucleotides matching TRBD1. The J segment lost 5 bases and the V segment lost 3 bases, leaving 1 base of the junction unmatched. Germline V gene data show CDR1 as MNHEY and CDR2 as SMNVEV (reference sequence). CDR3 length: 13 amino acids. The chain's CDR3 is CASSLTGNNEQFF. CDR3 DNA sequence: TGTGCCAGCAGTTTGACAGGGAACAATGAGCAGTTCTTC.

The rearrangement links TRBV6-1 to TRBJ2-7; D is possibly TRBD1 (6 bases). The CDR3 is 14 amino acids. Trimming removed 4 bases from V and 6 bases from J, with 16 bases in between. Germline V gives CDR1 MNHNS, CDR2 SASEGT. DNA of the CDR3: TGTGCCAGCAGTGCGCCGGGACAATGGACCGAGCAGTACTTC. It specifies CASSAPGQWTEQYF.

This clone appeared a single time. The chain couples TRBV12-1 to TRBJ2-2; the D call in the table, TRBD1, was not verified against the DNA. TRBV12-1 is recorded as a pseudogene. This CDR3 region has 19 residues. For the CDR3, the DNA is TGTGCCAGCAGCCATGACCGGGACAGGGTGCACTGTGACACCGGGGAGCTGTTTTTT. Amino acid sequence: CASSHDRDRVHCDTGELFF.

The chain has TRBV4-2 and TRBJ2-7; D not certain. Trimming shortened V by 0 bases and J by 3 bases, and 9 bases separated the two germline ends. The CDR3 is made up of 14 amino acids. Germline CDR1 is LGHNA and CDR2 is YNFKEQ. CDR3 region: CASSQDKGYYEQYF. As DNA, the CDR3 is TGTGCCAGCAGCCAAGATAAGGGATACTACGAGCAGTACTTC.

In this sample, this clone turned up once. The rearrangement uses TRBV28 and TRBJ2-7; D is unclear. The length of the CDR3 is 15 residues. Germline loops: CDR1 MDHEN, CDR2 SYDVKM. Trimming removed 3 bases from V and 0 bases from J, with 12 bases in between. As DNA, the CDR3 is TGTGCCAGCAGTTTTAGGGCACCTCTCTCCTACGAGCAGTACTTC. Its protein product is CASSFRAPLSYEQYF. Full variable domain (rest looked up from reference TRBV28 and TRBJ2-7): DVKVTQSSRYLVKRTGEKVFLECVQDMDHENMFWYRQDPGLGLRLIYFSYDVKMKEKGDIPEGYSVSREKKERFSLILESASTNQTSMYLCASSFRAPLSYEQYFGPGTRLTVT.

The V and J genes are TRBV7-9 and TRBJ1-3; no firm D call. The CDR3 is 14 residues long. Trimming removed 5 bases at V and 0 bases at J, with 8 bases between. Germline V lookup: CDR1 SEHNR, CDR2 FQNEAQ (reference sequence). In nucleotides, the CDR3 is TGTGCCAGCAGCATTCAGAGCTCTGGAAACACCATATATTTT. It is translated as CASSIQSSGNTIYF. The full variable domain, in which reference TRBV7-9 and TRBJ1-3 provide the parts outside the CDR3, is DTGVSQNPRHKITKRGQNVTFRCDPISEHNRLYWYRQTLGQGPEFLTYFQNEAQLEKSRLLSDRFSAERPKGSFSTLEIQRTEQGDSAMYLCASSIQSSGNTIYFGEGSWLTVV.

The V call is TRBV9, the J call TRBJ2-7; D gene uncertain. The germline V gene has CDR1 SGDLS and CDR2 YYNGEE. CDR3 size: 14 residues. V lost 4 bases to trimming and J lost 6 bases, with 17 bases between them. This CDR3 reads CASSSPWIAGEQYF. The CDR3 DNA is TGTGCCAGCAGCTCTCCCTGGATAGCAGGCGAGCAGTACTTC.

The chain joins TRBV27 to TRBJ2-1; no definite D call. There are 14 residues in the CDR3. The germline V and J ends were trimmed by 6 bases and 7 bases, with 16 bases remaining between them. Germline loops: CDR1 MNHEY, CDR2 SMNVEV (reference sequence). The CDR3 DNA follows: TGTGCCAGCAGCCGACTTAGGGAACGGAATGAGCAGTTCTTC. Translated, it gives CASSRLRERNEQFF.

The CDR3, as DNA: TGTGCCAGCAGCACTAGCGGTAATGAGCAGTTCTTC. Encoded protein: CASSTSGNEQFF. The chain couples TRBV11-3 to TRBJ2-1, with 8 nucleotides matching TRBD2. Germline assignment: CDR1 SGHNT and CDR2 YENEEA. Losses at the gene ends were 5 bases for V and 7 bases for J; bases not matched to a gene: 1. There are 12 residues in the CDR3.

The chain uses TRBV19 and TRBJ2-5; D is unresolved. From germline, CDR1 is LNHDA and CDR2 SQIVND (reference sequence). The V end lost 0 bases, the J end lost 2 bases, and 4 bases lay between the germline ends. This CDR3 has 13 residues. The CDR3 DNA sequence: TGTGCCAGTAGTATAGACGGTCAAGAGACCCAGTACTTC. This sequence encodes CASSIDGQETQYF.

This rearrangement joins TRBV10-1 to TRBJ2-1; 11 nucleotides agree with TRBD2. V was clipped by 3 bases and J by 4 bases; unmatched bases: 2. Germline V CDR1 and CDR2: WNHNN, SYGVQD (reference sequence). The CDR3 contains 15 residues. The CDR3 DNA reads as TGCGCCAGCAGTGAAACTAGCGGGAGTTACAATGAGCAGTTCTTC. Its translation is CASSETSGSYNEQFF.

The chain carries TRBV2 and TRBJ2-3, with 11 positions matching TRBD2. Germline-derived CDR1 and CDR2 are SNHLY and FYNNEI. V was clipped by 6 bases and J by 2 bases; unmatched bases: 1. CDR3 size: 14 residues. For the CDR3, the DNA is TGTGCCAGCAGACTAGCGGGGGACACAGATACGCAGTATTTT. Amino acids: CASRLAGDTDTQYF.